The T cell receptor beta chain under discussion was sequenced for a study of T cell responses to AZD1222 COVID-19 vaccine. Study outcomes and limitations: Spike as a whole was targeted by vaccine-associated CD4 TCRs, dominant at 160-218 and 743-854. Repertoires were obtained only post-peak T cell response. Spike-specific TCR breadth and depth rose after two AZD1222 doses.

Method: immunoSEQ multiplex PCR; TCRdb's copy keeps in-frame clones and lacks some. The sample yields about 260,000 clones, over 90% seen once. The CDR3 consists of 15 residues. Deletions cut 4 bases from V and 5 bases from J, with 17 bases between. CDR1 is MGHRA and CDR2 is YSYEKL in the germline V gene. About this clone: Its cognate antigen is unknown.

This receptor was identified in an adult in good health. The chain has TRBV4-1 and TRBJ1-2, with a tentative D call TRBD1 (6 bases). Sequences were derived from peripheral blood, sampled on day 0 of AZD1222 vaccination. DNA for the CDR3: TGCGCCAGCAGCCGATCAGGGGACCTGGGGTATGGCTACACCTTC. Translated: CASSRSGDLGYGYTF.